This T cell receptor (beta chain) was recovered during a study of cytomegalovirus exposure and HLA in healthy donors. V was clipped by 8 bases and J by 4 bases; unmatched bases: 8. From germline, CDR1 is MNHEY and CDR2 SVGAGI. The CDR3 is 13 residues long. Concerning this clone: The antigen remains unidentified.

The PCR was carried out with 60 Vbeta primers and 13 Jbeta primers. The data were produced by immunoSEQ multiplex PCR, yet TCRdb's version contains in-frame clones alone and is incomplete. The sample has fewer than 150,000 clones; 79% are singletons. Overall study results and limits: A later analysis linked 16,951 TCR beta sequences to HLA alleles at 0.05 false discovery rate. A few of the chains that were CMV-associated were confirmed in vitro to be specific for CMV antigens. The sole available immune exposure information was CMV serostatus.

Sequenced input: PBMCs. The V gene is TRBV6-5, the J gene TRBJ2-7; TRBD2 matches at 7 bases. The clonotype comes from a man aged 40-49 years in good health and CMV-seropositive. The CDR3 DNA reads TGTGCCAGCTCTCGGGGGGTGTGGTACGAGCAGTACTTC. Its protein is CASSRGVWYEQYF.